This T cell receptor beta chain derives from a study of T-cell memory formation after mild COVID-19. TCRdb reprocessed the 5' RACE reads with MiXCR, giving one entry per CDR3 protein. Altogether about 420,000 distinct CDR3 sequences are present, 20% to 30% being singletons, with the ten largest covering 13%. The germline V and J ends were trimmed by 3 bases and 4 bases, with 21 bases remaining between them. Germline CDR1 and CDR2: SGDLS and YYNGEE. This CDR3 region has 17 residues. The sequence was collected from an adult woman who had mild COVID-19 (a few samples of this study predate the infection). Cell type and time point are not known. This sequence joins TRBV9 and TRBJ2-3; a possible D gene is TRBD2 (6 bases). Sequenced material: PBMCs or a T cell subset sorted from them (not recorded which). DNA for the CDR3: TGTGCCAGCAGCGCCCCCAAAGGGCGGGAACCCCCAGATACGCAGTATTTT. Its translation: CASSAPKGREPPDTQYF.